This T cell receptor (beta chain) was obtained from a study of shared clonotypes between healthy human individuals. The study, taken as a whole, reports: About 5% of naive CD4 clonotypes were shared across several donors.

The CDR3 loop spans 17 amino acids. Per germline, CDR1 MNHEY and CDR2 SMNVEV (reference sequence). Unmatched junction bases numbered 13, after V lost 3 bases and J lost 2 bases. TCRdb keeps only in-frame clones here, not all; method: immunoSEQ multiplex PCR. The data show over 2,000,000 clones, over 85% seen once. As defined, naive CD8 cells were CD45RO-negative and positively selected for CCR7, with terminally differentiated effector memory CD45RA+ cells excluded. Remarks on this clone: As yet, its antigen is unknown.

Sequencing used naive CD8+ T cells from PBMCs. The sequence was obtained from a man aged 18 to 30 in good health. Some clones in this sample may be carry-over from other donors' samples. The V call is TRBV27, the J call TRBJ2-7, with TRBD1 identical over 7 bases. In DNA, the CDR3 is TGTGCCAGCAGTTTCCTCACAGGGGCCCCCTTACCCTACGAGCAGTACTTC. Translation: CASSFLTGAPLPYEQYF.